The 11 T cell receptor beta chains below all came from one sample that was sequenced in a study of blood T cell repertoires in COVID-19. Profiled with immunoSEQ multiplex PCR; TCRdb holds only in-frame clones, not every one. The sample gives tens of thousands of clones, 70% to 90% of which show up once; approximately 3.6% is in the top ten. The sequencing sample was made of peripheral blood. These receptors were obtained from a man between 65 and 80 years old with acute or convalescent COVID-19.

The CDR3 protein is CASSRMGLYEQYF. CDR3 nucleotide sequence: TGTGCCAGCAGTCGAATGGGCCTATACGAGCAGTACTTC. V and J are TRBV11-2 and TRBJ2-7; D not certain. The germline CDR1 and CDR2 sequences are SGHAT and FQNNGV. The CDR3 spans 13 residues. V gave up 6 bases and J gave up 4 bases, with 13 bases separating them.

The table lists this clone with a count of one. V and J are TRBV7-9 and TRBJ2-1; 9 positions match TRBD2. Per germline, CDR1 SEHNR and CDR2 FQNEAQ (reference sequence). Losses at the gene ends were 5 bases for V and 6 bases for J; bases not matched to a gene: 8. CDR3 length: 15 residues. In nucleotides, the CDR3 is TGTGCCAGCAGCCTACCCGGGACTAGCTCCAATGAGCAGTTCTTC. It yields the protein CASSLPGTSSNEQFF.

The sample holds a few counts of this clone. V usage is TRBV7-9 and J usage is TRBJ2-5; 9 bases are a match to TRBD2. The CDR3 is 15 residues long. V lost 5 bases and J lost 2; bases outside the gene matches: 6. The germline CDR1 and CDR2 sequences are SEHNR and FQNEAQ (reference sequence). The CDR3 bases are TGTGCCAGCAGCACCAGCCTAGCGGGGCAAGAGACCCAGTACTTC. As protein: CASSTSLAGQETQYF.

The chain carries TRBV9 and TRBJ1-2; D possibly corresponds to TRBD1 (6 bases). Germline CDR1 SGDLS, CDR2 YYNGEE. The CDR3 spans 15 residues. The ends were cut back, 6 bases at V and 2 bases at J, with 17 bases in the middle. The CDR3 DNA reads as TGTGCCAGCAACGAAGTCGGACAGTCCAACTATGGCTACACCTTC. It yields the protein CASNEVGQSNYGYTF.

This chain connects TRBV2 to TRBJ2-7; possible D gene TRBD1, 5 bases. Germline CDR1 and CDR2: SNHLY and FYNNEI. The CDR3 has 13 residues. V gave up 7 bases and J gave up 3 bases, with 13 bases separating them. The CDR3 loop is CASTIPDSYEQYF. CDR3 in DNA: TGTGCCAGCACTATCCCCGACAGCTACGAGCAGTACTTC. The variable domain in full, with the rest retrieved from reference TRBV2 and TRBJ2-7, is EPEVTQTPSHQVTQMGQEVILRCVPISNHLYFYWYRQILGQKVEFLVSFYNNEISEKSEIFDDQFSVERPDGSNFTLKIRSTKLEDSAMYFCASTIPDSYEQYFGPGTRLTVT.

The chain employs TRBV20-1 and TRBJ2-5; the D gene is possibly TRBD2 (5 bases). The CDR3 is 16 amino acids. The ends were cut back, 3 bases at V and 2 bases at J, with 19 bases in the middle. Germline lookup yields CDR1 DFQATT and CDR2 SNEGSKA (reference sequence). The CDR3 here is CSASKPGRRQQETQYF. CDR3 nucleotides: TGCAGTGCTAGTAAGCCTGGCCGGAGGCAACAAGAGACCCAGTACTTC.

The chain recombines TRBV7-9 with TRBJ2-3, with a weak D call TRBD2 (5 bases). Deletions cut 4 bases from V and 6 bases from J, with 17 bases between. Germline loops: CDR1 SEHNR, CDR2 FQNEAQ (reference sequence). The CDR3 runs to 15 residues. The CDR3 DNA reads TGTGCCAGCAGCTCAAGGACGCCCACGGGGGATACGCAGTATTTT. Protein sequence: CASSSRTPTGDTQYF.

The genes are TRBV14 and TRBJ1-5; 7 positions agree with TRBD1. Germline V gives CDR1 SGHDN, CDR2 FVKESK. V trimming: 3 bases; J trimming: 3 bases; junction bases outside the gene matches: 8. The length of the CDR3 is 16 residues. The CDR3: CASSHPGTALNQPQHF. Written as DNA, the CDR3 is TGTGCCAGCAGCCACCCCGGGACAGCCCTCAATCAGCCCCAGCATTTT.

The chain joins TRBV4-3 to TRBJ1-2; tentative D call: TRBD1 (5 bases). CDR3 length: 13 amino acids. CDR1 LGHNA and CDR2 YSLEER come from the germline V gene. V was shortened by 1 base and J by 4 bases, with 7 bases between the two germline ends. The CDR3, as DNA: TGCGCCAGCAGCCAAGCAGGGATCTATGGCTACACCTTC. Amino acid sequence: CASSQAGIYGYTF.

The chain uses TRBV19 and TRBJ2-4; 9 bases agree with TRBD1. Germline values: CDR1 LNHDA, CDR2 SQIVND (reference sequence). The CDR3 has 13 residues. Trimming cost V 6 bases and J 8 bases; bases outside gene matches: 5. This CDR3 is CASSPDRGDIQYF. Written as DNA, the CDR3 is TGTGCCAGTAGCCCGGACAGGGGAGACATTCAGTACTTC.

The V and J genes are TRBV29-1 and TRBJ1-2, with TRBD1 as a possible D gene (6 bases). CDR1 is SQVTM, CDR2 ANQGSEA, per germline. This CDR3 has 15 amino acids. The V end lost 5 bases, the J end lost 6 bases, and 22 bases lay between the germline ends. The CDR3 nucleotides read TGCAGCGTTCCAATCTCGGGGGGCGACCGGCATGGCTACACCTTC. Translation: CSVPISGGDRHGYTF.